The sequence of this TCR beta chain was determined in a study of T cells in Graves' hyperthyroidism and ophthalmopathy. The investigators amplified TCR beta CDR3 regions from RNA transcripts. In the first-round RT-PCR of the TCR CDR3, the HTBI primer set was used. TCRdb re-called the multiplex PCR reads through MiXCR, storing one row per CDR3 protein. The repertoire holds roughly 240,000 distinct CDR3 sequences, with 16% as singletons. Among ophthalmopathy patients, the Clinical Activity Score reached at least 3, the NOSPECS grade reached at least 4, and duration remained under 3 months. Exclusion followed for patients with uncontrolled infection, other autoimmune disease, pregnancy or lactation. Germline loops: CDR1 SGHRS, CDR2 YFSETQ. This CDR3 is 14 amino acids long. V was shortened by 0 bases and J by 6 bases, with 12 bases between the two germline ends. This clonotype was seen at least ten times.

Sequenced: blood. The origin of this receptor is a woman younger than 35 with Graves' ophthalmopathy. This chain links TRBV5-1 with TRBJ1-2; TRBD1 might be the D (6 bases). The CDR3 coding sequence is TGCGCCAGCAGCTTGGACGGGGGCGCGAATGGCTACACCTTC. Translation: CASSLDGGANGYTF.